Listed here are 19 T cell receptor beta chains from one sample, sequenced in a study of low-dose radiotherapy and immunotherapy resistance in tumors. This sample's time point: before trial treatment. cDNA synthesis used a TRAV/TRBV-specific primer set for both chains. The PCR that amplified TCRs ran for 20 cycles, relying on a constant-region primer and a V-primer adapter. TCRdb independently ran MiXCR on the reads; one entry per CDR3 protein. The sample holds around 65,000 distinct CDR3 sequences; more than 25% are singletons and the top ten take roughly 6.5%. The sample consisted of PBMCs, taken before treatment. Receptors originate from a male donor with rectosigmoid adenocarcinoma.

The chain employs TRBV19 and TRBJ2-5; no clear D. Trimming shortened V by 10 bases and J by 7 bases, and 16 bases separated the two germline ends. The CDR3 is 12 residues long. Germline V gene lookup returns CDR1 LNHDA and CDR2 SQIVND (reference sequence). CDR3 amino acids: CATNDPPGTQYF. DNA of the CDR3: TGTGCCACTAACGATCCCCCAGGGACCCAGTACTTC.

This clonotype was observed many times. The chain joins TRBV7-2 to TRBJ2-1; tentatively, D is TRBD2 (7 bases). Germline V gives CDR1 SGHTA, CDR2 FQGNSA. V lost 1 base and J 6 bases, leaving 19 bases between the germline ends. The CDR3 covers 17 residues. CDR3 sequence (DNA): TGTGCCAGCAGCTTAGGATTAGGGGGGGGATGGACCAATGAGCAGTTCTTC. Amino acid sequence: CASSLGLGGGWTNEQFF.

This clonotype was detected ten times or more. The chain employs TRBV10-3 and TRBJ1-1, with D perhaps matching TRBD1 (5 bases). CDR3 length: 14 residues. Germline V gene sequence: CDR1 ENHRY, CDR2 SYGVKD. Trimming left V 5 bases short and J 10 bases short, with 20 bases between. CDR3 nucleotides: TGTGCCATCAGTCTGGGACCTATTCACCGGGGAGCTTTCTTT. Its translation: CAISLGPIHRGAFF.

This clonotype occurred many times. The chain recombines TRBV29-1 with TRBJ2-1, with D possibly TRBD1 on 5 matching bases. Trimming shortened V by 8 bases and J by 6 bases, and 14 bases separated the two germline ends. CDR1 is SQVTM and CDR2 is ANQGSEA in the germline V gene. The CDR3 contains 12 residues. This CDR3 reads CSPRVAPNEQFF. The CDR3 DNA reads as TGCAGCCCCAGGGTTGCTCCCAATGAGCAGTTCTTC.

This chain uses TRBV4-2 with TRBJ2-1, with 9 bases matching TRBD2. The V gene's germline CDR1 is LGHNA and CDR2 YNFKEQ. Trimming cost V 0 bases and J 6 bases; bases outside gene matches: 9. The CDR3 sequence is 17 residues long. The CDR3 region is CASSQDLGREGRNEQFF. The CDR3 DNA sequence: TGTGCCAGCAGCCAAGATCTTGGGCGGGAGGGCCGCAATGAGCAGTTCTTC.

As to this clonotype: One base separates it from a far larger clone, so it is likely a read error. V and J are TRBV9 and TRBJ2-7; TRBD2 matches at 11 bases. The CDR3 loop spans 16 amino acids. After removal of 0 bases from V and 7 bases from J, the junction contained 9 bases not matched to a gene. The germline gives CDR1 SGDLS, CDR2 YYNGEE. The CDR3 reads CASSVGASGGYNEQYF. CDR3 coding DNA: TGTGCCAGCAGCGTAGGTGCTAGCGGGGGGTACAATGAGCAGTACTTC.

This clonotype was recorded at least ten times. The CDR3 DNA reads TGTGCCAGCAGCTTAGACAGGGGAGGGGGTCTGCAAGAGACCCAGTACTTC. Residues: CASSLDRGGGLQETQYF. J is TRBJ2-5 and V is TRBV7-6; the D call may be TRBD1 or TRBD2 (7 bases each). Trimming left V 1 base short and J 2 bases short, with 17 bases between. This CDR3 is 17 amino acids long. Germline-derived CDR1 and CDR2 are SGHVS and FNYEAQ.

This clonotype rates as medium-sized. The chain recombines TRBV15 with TRBJ2-5; TRBD2 agrees at 15 bases. Germline V gene lookup returns CDR1 LNHNV and CDR2 YYDKDF (reference sequence). The CDR3 length is 19 residues. The junction had 10 bases not matched to a gene; V was cut back by 0 bases and J by 5 bases. This chain's CDR3 is CATSRENGLAGGPEETQYF. Here the CDR3 DNA reads TGTGCCACCAGCAGAGAGAATGGACTAGCGGGGGGGCCTGAGGAGACCCAGTACTTC.

This clonotype was seen ten or more times. The gene calls are TRBV20-1 and TRBJ1-6; weak D call: TRBD1 (5 bases). Trimming stripped 6 bases from V and 0 bases from J, with 18 bases between. Per germline, CDR1 DFQATT and CDR2 SNEGSKA (reference sequence). CDR3 length equals 17 residues. The CDR3 nucleotides read TGCAGTGCCCTAAGGGCCGGCAGGGCCTCCTATAATTCACCCCTCCACTTT. This sequence encodes CSALRAGRASYNSPLHF.

A note on this clonotype: The likely explanation is a read error, given a far larger clone one base away. The rearrangement links TRBV11-3 to TRBJ2-7, with TRBD2 matching 7 bases. The better agreement between TRBJ2-1 and the DNA end casts doubt on the J call. From germline, CDR1 is SGHNT and CDR2 YENEEA. This CDR3 contains 15 residues. The CDR3 region is CASSLEAGAHNEQFF. In DNA form, the CDR3 reads TGTGCCAGCAGCTTAGAGGCGGGAGCCCACAATGAGCAGTTCTTC.

As concerns this clonotype: A read error may be the cause here, since a much bigger clone is one base away. The chain carries TRBV26 and TRBJ2-1; whether TRBD2, the table's D call, matches the DNA was not checked. TRBV26 is shown as a pseudogene. This CDR3 has 18 residues. CDR3 protein: CSSSLSRLAGVWYNEQFF. The CDR3 DNA is TGTTCCAGCAGTCTATCCAGACTAGCGGGAGTGTGGTACAATGAGCAGTTCTTC.

This clonotype appeared many times. The chain is built from TRBV29-1 and TRBJ2-1; D perhaps matches TRBD1 (6 bases). The CDR3 runs to 14 residues. Trimming removed 3 bases at V and 0 bases at J, with 9 bases between. Per germline, CDR1 SQVTM and CDR2 ANQGSEA. The CDR3 DNA follows: TGCAGCGTTGAGACAGGCCTCTCCTACAATGAGCAGTTCTTC. Encoded protein: CSVETGLSYNEQFF.

This clonotype was counted at least ten times. The chain links TRBV7-3 to TRBJ2-1; 8 bases line up with TRBD2. V gave up 4 bases and J gave up 0 bases; unmatched junction bases: 5. CDR1 is SGHTA, CDR2 FQGTGA, per germline. This CDR3 spans 16 amino acids. CDR3 nucleotide sequence: TGTGCCAGCAGCTCCCTCAGCGGGAGCTCCTACAATGAGCAGTTCTTC. Amino acid sequence: CASSSLSGSSYNEQFF.

This clonotype was detected many times. The chain joins TRBV29-1 to TRBJ2-3, with a weak D call TRBD2 (5 bases). There are 13 residues in the CDR3. Trimming removed 8 bases at V and 0 bases at J, with 12 bases between. From germline, CDR1 is SQVTM and CDR2 ANQGSEA. The DNA of the CDR3 is TGCAGCCAGAGAGGGTTTAGCACAGATACGCAGTATTTT. Amino acid sequence: CSQRGFSTDTQYF.

This clonotype was counted ten times or more. This likely came from a read error, as a far larger clone is one base away. The chain uses TRBV19 and TRBJ2-1, with D perhaps matching TRBD2 (5 bases). The V and J ends lost 2 bases and 10 bases respectively, with 12 bases between them. The germline CDR1 and CDR2 sequences are LNHDA and SQIVND (reference sequence). The CDR3 has 13 amino acids. The CDR3 is CASSITGNGEQFF. The DNA for the CDR3 is TGTGCCAGTAGTATAACGGGAAACGGCGAGCAGTTCTTC.

This clonotype was recorded many times. J is TRBJ2-7 and V is TRBV28, with TRBD1 matching 7 bases. Per the germline V gene, CDR1 is MDHEN and CDR2 is SYDVKM. The CDR3 totals 15 residues. J lost 7 bases, V lost 6 bases, and 15 bases had no gene match. Written as DNA, the CDR3 is TGTGCCAGCAGGCGAAGACAGGGCGCCCTTAGAGAGCAGTACTTC. It codes for CASRRRQGALREQYF.

The genes are TRBV5-1 and TRBJ2-1; a possible D gene is TRBD2 (5 bases). The V gene's germline CDR1 is SGHRS and CDR2 YFSETQ. This CDR3 spans 14 amino acids. V dropped 1 base and J dropped 10 bases, with 15 bases sitting between them. The CDR3 here is CASSLPLARAEQFF. The CDR3 DNA reads TGCGCCAGCAGCTTGCCCCTAGCCCGGGCCGAGCAGTTCTTC.

This clonotype was observed many times. The chain employs TRBV18 and TRBJ2-3; D unclear. Germline V gene lookup returns CDR1 KGHSH and CDR2 LQKENI. Trimming left V 4 bases short and J 2 bases short, with 7 bases between. The CDR3 is made up of 13 amino acids. In DNA, the CDR3 is TGTGCCAGCTCACAGACATTCACAGATACGCAGTATTTT. Protein sequence: CASSQTFTDTQYF.

This clonotype was counted ten times or more. The chain carries TRBV6-2 or TRBV6-3 and TRBJ1-3; D may be TRBD1 (5 bases). Trimming took off 5 bases at V and 0 bases at J, with 23 bases between the two ends. CDR3 size: 19 residues. In germline, CDR1 is MNHEY, CDR2 SVGEGT. CDR3 sequence (DNA): TGTGCCAGCAGTGTCGACAGCTACTCAAGATTCTTCTCTGGAAACACCATATATTTT. This sequence encodes CASSVDSYSRFFSGNTIYF.